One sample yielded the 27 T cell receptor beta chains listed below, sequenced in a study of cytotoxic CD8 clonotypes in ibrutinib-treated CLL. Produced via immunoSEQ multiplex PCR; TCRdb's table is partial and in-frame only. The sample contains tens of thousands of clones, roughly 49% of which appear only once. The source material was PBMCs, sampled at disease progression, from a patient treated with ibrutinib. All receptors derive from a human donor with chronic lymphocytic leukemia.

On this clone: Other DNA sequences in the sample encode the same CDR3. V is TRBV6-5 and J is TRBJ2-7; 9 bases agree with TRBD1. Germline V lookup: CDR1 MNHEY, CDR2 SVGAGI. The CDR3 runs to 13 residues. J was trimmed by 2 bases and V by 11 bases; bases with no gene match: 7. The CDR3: CASSRDRAYEQYF. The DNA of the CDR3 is TGTGCCTCAAGTCGGGACAGGGCCTACGAGCAGTACTTC.

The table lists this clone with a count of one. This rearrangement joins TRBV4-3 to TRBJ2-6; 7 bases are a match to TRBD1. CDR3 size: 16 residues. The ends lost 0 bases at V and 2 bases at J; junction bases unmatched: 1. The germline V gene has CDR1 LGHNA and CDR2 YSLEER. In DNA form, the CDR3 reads TGCGCCAGCAGCCAAGATGGGACAGCTGGGGCCAACGTCCTGACTTTC. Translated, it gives CASSQDGTAGANVLTF.

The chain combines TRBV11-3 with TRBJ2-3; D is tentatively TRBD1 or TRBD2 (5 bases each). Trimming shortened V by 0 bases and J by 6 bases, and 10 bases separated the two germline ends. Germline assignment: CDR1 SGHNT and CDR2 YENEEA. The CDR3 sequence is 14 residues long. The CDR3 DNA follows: TGTGCCAGCAGCTTAGACCTCGGGGCGGATACGCAGTATTTT. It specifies CASSLDLGADTQYF.

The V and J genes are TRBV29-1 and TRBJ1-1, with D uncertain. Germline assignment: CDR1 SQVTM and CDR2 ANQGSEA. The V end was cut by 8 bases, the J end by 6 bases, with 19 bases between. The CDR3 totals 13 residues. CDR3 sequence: CSSRPDVGAEAFF. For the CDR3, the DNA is TGCAGCTCCCGTCCGGACGTTGGTGCTGAAGCTTTCTTT.

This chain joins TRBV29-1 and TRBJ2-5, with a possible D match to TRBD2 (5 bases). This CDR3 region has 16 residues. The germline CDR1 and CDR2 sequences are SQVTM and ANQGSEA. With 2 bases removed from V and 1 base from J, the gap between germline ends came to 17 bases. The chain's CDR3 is CSVERSWASTQETQYF. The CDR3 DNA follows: TGCAGCGTTGAACGTTCTTGGGCTAGCACCCAAGAGACCCAGTACTTC. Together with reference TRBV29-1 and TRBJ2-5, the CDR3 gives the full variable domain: SAVISQKPSRDICQRGTSLTIQCQVDSQVTMMFWYRQQPGQSLTLIATANQGSEATYESGFVIDKFPISRPNLTFSTLTVSNMSPEDSSIYLCSVERSWASTQETQYFGPGTRLLVL.

Here the CDR3 DNA reads TGTGCCAGCATTTTCAGGGAAGGTACTCACTACGAGCAGTACTTC. Translating it yields CASIFREGTHYEQYF. V and J are TRBV27 and TRBJ2-7, with TRBD1 as a possible D gene (5 bases). The V gene's germline CDR1 is MNHEY and CDR2 SMNVEV (reference sequence). V shed 7 bases and J shed 3 bases, with 19 bases lying between them. The CDR3 runs to 15 residues.

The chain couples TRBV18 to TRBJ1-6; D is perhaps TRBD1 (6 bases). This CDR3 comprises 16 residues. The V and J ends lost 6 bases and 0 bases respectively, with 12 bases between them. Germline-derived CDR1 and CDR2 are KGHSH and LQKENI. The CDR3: CASSLDSFSYNSPLHF. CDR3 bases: TGTGCCAGCTCCTTGGACAGTTTCTCCTATAATTCACCCCTCCACTTT.

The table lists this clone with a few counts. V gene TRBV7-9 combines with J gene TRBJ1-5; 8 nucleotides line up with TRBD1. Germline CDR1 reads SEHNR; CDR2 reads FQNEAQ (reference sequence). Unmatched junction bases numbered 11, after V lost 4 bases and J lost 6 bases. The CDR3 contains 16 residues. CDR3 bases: TGTGCCAGCAGCTGGATGGACAGGGTGCGAGGTCAGCCCCAGCATTTT. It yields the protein CASSWMDRVRGQPQHF.

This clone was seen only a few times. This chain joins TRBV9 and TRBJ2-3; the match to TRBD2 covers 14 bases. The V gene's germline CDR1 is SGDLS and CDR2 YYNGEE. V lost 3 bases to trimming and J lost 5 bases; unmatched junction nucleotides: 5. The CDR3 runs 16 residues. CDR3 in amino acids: CASSAGLAGVVDTQYF. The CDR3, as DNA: TGTGCCAGCAGCGCGGGACTAGCGGGAGTTGTAGATACGCAGTATTTT. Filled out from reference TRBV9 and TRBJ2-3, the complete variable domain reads DSGVTQTPKHLITATGQRVTLRCSPRSGDLSVYWYQQSLDQGLQFLIQYYNGEERAKGNILERFSAQQFPDLHSELNLSSLELGDSALYFCASSAGLAGVVDTQYFGPGTRLTVL.

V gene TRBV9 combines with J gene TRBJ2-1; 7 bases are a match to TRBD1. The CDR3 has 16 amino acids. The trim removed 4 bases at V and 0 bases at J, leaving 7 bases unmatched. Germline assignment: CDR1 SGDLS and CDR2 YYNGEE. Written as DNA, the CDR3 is TGTGCCAGCAGCCCAGAAGGGGGCGTCTCCTACAATGAGCAGTTCTTC. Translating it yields CASSPEGGVSYNEQFF.

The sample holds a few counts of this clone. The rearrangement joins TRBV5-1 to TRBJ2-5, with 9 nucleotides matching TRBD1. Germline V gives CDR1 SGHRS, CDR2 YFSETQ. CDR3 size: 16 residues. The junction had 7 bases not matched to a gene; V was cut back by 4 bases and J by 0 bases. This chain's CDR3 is CASSLGGTGNQETQYF. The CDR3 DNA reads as TGCGCCAGCAGCCTGGGGGGGACAGGGAACCAAGAGACCCAGTACTTC.

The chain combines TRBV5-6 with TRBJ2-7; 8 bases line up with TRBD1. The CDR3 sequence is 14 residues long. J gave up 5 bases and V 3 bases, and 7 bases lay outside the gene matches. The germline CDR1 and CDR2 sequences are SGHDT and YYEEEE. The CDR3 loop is CASSYRTGRDEQYF. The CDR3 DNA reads TGTGCCAGCAGCTACCGGACAGGGCGGGACGAGCAGTACTTC.

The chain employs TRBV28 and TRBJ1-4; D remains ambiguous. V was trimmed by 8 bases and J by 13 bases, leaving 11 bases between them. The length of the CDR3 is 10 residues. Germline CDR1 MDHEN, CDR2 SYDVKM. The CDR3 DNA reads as TGTGCCAGCGGCGGAAGGAGACTGTTTTTT. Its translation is CASGGRRLFF.

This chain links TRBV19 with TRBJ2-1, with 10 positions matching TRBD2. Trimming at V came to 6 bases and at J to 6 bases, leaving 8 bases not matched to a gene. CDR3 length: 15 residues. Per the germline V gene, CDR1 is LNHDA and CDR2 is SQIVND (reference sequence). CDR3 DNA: TGTGCCAGTAGCGGTCTAGCGGGGGCTACCAATGAGCAGTTCTTC. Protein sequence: CASSGLAGATNEQFF.

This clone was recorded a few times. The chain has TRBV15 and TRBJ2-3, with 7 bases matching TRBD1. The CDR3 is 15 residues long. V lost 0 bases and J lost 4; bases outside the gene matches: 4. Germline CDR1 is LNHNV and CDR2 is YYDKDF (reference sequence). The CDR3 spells CATSRDDRAADTQYF. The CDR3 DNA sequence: TGTGCCACCAGCAGAGACGACAGGGCGGCAGATACGCAGTATTTT.

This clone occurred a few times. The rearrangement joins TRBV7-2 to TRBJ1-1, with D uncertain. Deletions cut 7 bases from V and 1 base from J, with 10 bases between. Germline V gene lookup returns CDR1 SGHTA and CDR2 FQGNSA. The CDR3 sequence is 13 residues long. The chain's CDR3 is CASNRSPNTEAFF. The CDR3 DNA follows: TGTGCCAGCAATCGGTCCCCGAACACTGAAGCTTTCTTT.

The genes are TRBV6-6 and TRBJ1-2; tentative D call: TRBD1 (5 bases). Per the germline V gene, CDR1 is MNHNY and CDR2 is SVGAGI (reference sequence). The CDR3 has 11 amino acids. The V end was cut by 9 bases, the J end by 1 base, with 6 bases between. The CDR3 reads CASGGNYGYTF. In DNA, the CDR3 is TGTGCCAGTGGGGGTAACTATGGCTACACCTTC.

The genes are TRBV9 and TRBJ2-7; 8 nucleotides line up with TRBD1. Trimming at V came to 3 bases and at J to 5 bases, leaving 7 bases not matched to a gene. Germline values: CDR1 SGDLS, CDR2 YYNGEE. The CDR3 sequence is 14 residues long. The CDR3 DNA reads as TGTGCCAGCAGCGCAACAGGGGGGAGGCACGAGCAGTACTTC. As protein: CASSATGGRHEQYF. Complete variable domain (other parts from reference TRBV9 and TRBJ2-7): DSGVTQTPKHLITATGQRVTLRCSPRSGDLSVYWYQQSLDQGLQFLIQYYNGEERAKGNILERFSAQQFPDLHSELNLSSLELGDSALYFCASSATGGRHEQYFGPGTRLTVT.

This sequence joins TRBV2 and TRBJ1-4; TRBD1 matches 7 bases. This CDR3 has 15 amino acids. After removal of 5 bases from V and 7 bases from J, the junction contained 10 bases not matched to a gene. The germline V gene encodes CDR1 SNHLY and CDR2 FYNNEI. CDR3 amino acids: CASSMGQKWGEKLFF. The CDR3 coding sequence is TGTGCCAGCAGTATGGGACAGAAATGGGGTGAAAAACTGTTTTTT.

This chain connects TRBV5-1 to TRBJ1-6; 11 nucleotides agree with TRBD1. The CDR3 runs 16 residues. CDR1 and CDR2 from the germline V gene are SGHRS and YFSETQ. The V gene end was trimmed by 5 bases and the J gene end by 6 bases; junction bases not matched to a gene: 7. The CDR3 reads CASRKGQGAGNSPLHF. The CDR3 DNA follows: TGCGCCAGCAGAAAAGGACAGGGGGCAGGTAATTCACCCCTCCACTTT.

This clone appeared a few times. The chain's CDR3 is CSAEQGMNTEAFF. The DNA of the CDR3 is TGCAGCGCGGAACAGGGGATGAACACTGAAGCTTTCTTT. The V gene is TRBV29-1, the J gene TRBJ1-1; TRBD1 aligns across 7 bases. There are 13 residues in the CDR3. The germline gives CDR1 SQVTM, CDR2 ANQGSEA. Germline trimming cut 7 bases from V and 0 bases from J; bases unmatched to any gene: 5. Combining the CDR3 with reference TRBV29-1 and TRBJ1-1 gives the whole variable domain SAVISQKPSRDICQRGTSLTIQCQVDSQVTMMFWYRQQPGQSLTLIATANQGSEATYESGFVIDKFPISRPNLTFSTLTVSNMSPEDSSIYLCSAEQGMNTEAFFGQGTRLTVV.

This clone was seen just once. The CDR3 sequence is CASSFEVAKNIQYF. The CDR3 nucleotides are TGTGCCAGCAGCTTTGAGGTAGCCAAAAACATTCAGTACTTC. The chain combines TRBV11-2 with TRBJ2-4; no clear D gene. The germline gives CDR1 SGHAT, CDR2 FQNNGV. Trimming took 3 bases from V and 0 from J, leaving 6 bases between them. The CDR3 totals 14 residues.

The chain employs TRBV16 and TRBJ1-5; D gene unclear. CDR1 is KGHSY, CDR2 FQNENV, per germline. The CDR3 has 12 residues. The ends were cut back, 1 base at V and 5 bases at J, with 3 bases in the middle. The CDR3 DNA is TGTGCCAGCAGCCAATGGGATCAGCCCCAGCATTTT. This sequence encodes CASSQWDQPQHF.

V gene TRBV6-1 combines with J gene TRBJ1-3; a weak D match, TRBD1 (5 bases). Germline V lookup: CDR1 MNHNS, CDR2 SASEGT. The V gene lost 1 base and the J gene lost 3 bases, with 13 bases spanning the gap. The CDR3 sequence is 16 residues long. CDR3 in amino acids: CASSEVGWGVGNTIYF. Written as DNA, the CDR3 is TGTGCCAGCAGTGAAGTCGGGTGGGGGGTTGGAAACACCATATATTTT.

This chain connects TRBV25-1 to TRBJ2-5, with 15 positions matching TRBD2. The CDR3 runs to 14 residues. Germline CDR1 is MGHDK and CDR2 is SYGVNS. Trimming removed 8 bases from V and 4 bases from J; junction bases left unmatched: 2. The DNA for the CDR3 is TGTGCCAGCGGACTAGCGGGGGGGCTAGAGACCCAGTACTTC. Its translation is CASGLAGGLETQYF.

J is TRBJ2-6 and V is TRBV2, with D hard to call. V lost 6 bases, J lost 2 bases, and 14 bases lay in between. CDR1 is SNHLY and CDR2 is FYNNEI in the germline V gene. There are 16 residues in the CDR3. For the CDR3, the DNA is TGTGCCAGCAGCGATAGTCGGGCCACTGGGGCCAACGTCCTGACTTTC. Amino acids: CASSDSRATGANVLTF.

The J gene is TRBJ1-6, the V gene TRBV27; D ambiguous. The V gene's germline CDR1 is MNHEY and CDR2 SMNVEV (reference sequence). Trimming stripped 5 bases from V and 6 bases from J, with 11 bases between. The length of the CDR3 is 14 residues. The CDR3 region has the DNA TGTGCCAGCAGTAGACGGGAGGGTAATTCACCCCTCCACTTT. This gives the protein CASSRREGNSPLHF.